This TCR beta chain came from a study of blood T cell repertoires in COVID-19 (dated by TCRdb to 2020 to 2021). Regarding the research as a whole: Samples covering the acute and convalescent phases of COVID-19 were provided by collaborators in the United States, Italy and Spain. The samples were drawn from the first 160 participants of the ongoing ImmuneRACE study and from some 1,300 subjects provided by 6 global collaborators. The material from the prospective study consisted of cDNA or gDNA derived from T cells, B-cell-depleted T cells, or PBMCs. The repertoires were released in a freely available public database meant as a resource for research on the immune response to SARS-CoV-2. A de-identified subject ID, COVID-19 status, age in years and sex were almost always included in the sample metadata. The dataset comprised deeply sampled blood TCRbeta repertoires from subjects exposed to, actively infected with, or recovered from COVID-19. Where available, HLA class I and class II types were obtained from metadata supplied by the sample provider rather than from assay-based typing. What the study reported, not specific to this receptor: How much clinical and demographic metadata was included differed by source and by participant, and the metadata was provided uncurated.

V drops 2 bases and J drops 6 bases, leaving 11 bases in between. The germline V gene supplies CDR1 SQVTM and CDR2 ANQGSEA. From the cysteine up to the phenylalanine, the CDR3 has a length of 13 residues. Only the CDR3 portion is preserved as DNA: 39 bases, with reading frame beginning at the first base. In regard to this clone: Its antigen remains undetermined. One base away there is no much larger clone; base qualities are not given.

Collaborating institutions collected whole blood in K2EDTA tubes following their own protocols. Collaborator samples were shipped for TCRbeta analysis as frozen whole blood, isolated PBMCs, or DNA extracted from either sample type. The immunoSEQ Assay, a bias-controlled multiplex PCR, was used to amplify TCRbeta CDR3 regions from genomic DNA. Concerning the study's data processing: Nucleated cell counts per sample were estimated from amplification of reference gene primers within the assay. Sequence reads were collapsed and filtered to measure the absolute abundance of every unique TCRbeta CDR3 rearrangement. Productive Simpson clonality was computed per sample as the square root of Simpson's diversity index over productive rearrangements. The table was pulled from immuneACCESS by TCRdb, which kept in-frame rearrangements only. Such tables lose some clones; where checked, under half of the loss comes from unresolved V genes, and the rest has no known cause. V, J and clone size reflect that table, while D and trimming were determined from the DNA. The sample yields under 300,000 clones; 82% were counted once. The ten biggest clones cover roughly 3.3% of the sample.

The chain couples TRBV29-1 to TRBJ2-4; TRBD1 could be the D gene, as 5 bases match. This TCR derives from a woman aged 18-29 years with acute or convalescent COVID-19. The specimen was peripheral blood. In nucleotide form, the sequence is TGCAGCGTTGAACCCCAGGGATTAAACATTCAGTACTTC. Its protein reads: CSVEPQGLNIQYF.